This T cell receptor (beta chain) derives from a study of blood T cell repertoires in COVID-19. V lost 2 bases and J lost 7, with 10 bases in between. The CDR3 extends over 13 amino acids. In the source study's methods: Reference gene primer amplification in the assay estimated nucleated cell counts. Produced via immunoSEQ multiplex PCR; TCRdb's table is partial and in-frame only. V and J calls and clone size are given by that table; D and trimming were obtained from the DNA. The data contain 100,000 to 150,000 clones, 85% of them singletons. The sequencing input was peripheral blood. The receptor's source is a woman over 75 with acute or convalescent COVID-19. The chain links TRBV12-3 or TRBV12-4 to TRBJ2-3; no clear D. The CDR3 loop reads CASSLLRSYTQYF. Written as DNA, the CDR3 is TGTGCCAGCAGTTTACTACGATCATATACGCAGTATTTT.